The 15 T cell receptor beta chains in this list originate from one sample, sequenced in a study of T cell responses to AZD1222 COVID-19 vaccine. The repertoire was sequenced with immunoSEQ multiplex PCR; TCRdb's copy has only in-frame clones and lacks some. Among 95,000 to 150,000 clones listed, around 87% were seen once. Sequencing was performed on peripheral blood, taken on day 0 of AZD1222 vaccination. Every receptor here comes from an adult in good health.

The chain combines TRBV5-6 with TRBJ1-2, with TRBD1 identical over 8 bases. The CDR3 covers 14 residues. The germline CDR1 and CDR2 sequences are SGHDT and YYEEEE. J gave up 3 bases and V 3 bases, and 4 bases lay outside the gene matches. The CDR3 coding sequence is TGTGCCAGCAGCTCGACAGGGGAGCACTATGGCTACACCTTC. Translation: CASSSTGEHYGYTF.

The J gene is TRBJ1-2, the V gene TRBV27; D call uncertain. Trimming took 8 bases from V and 5 from J, leaving 9 bases between them. The CDR3 spans 11 residues. Germline V gene sequence: CDR1 MNHEY, CDR2 SMNVEV (reference sequence). As DNA, the CDR3 is TGTGCCAGCGGGCCACAGTATGGCTACACCTTC. It is translated as CASGPQYGYTF.

The rearrangement joins TRBV11-2 to TRBJ2-1; 10 bases agree with TRBD2. Germline V lookup: CDR1 SGHAT, CDR2 FQNNGV. The V gene end was trimmed by 5 bases and the J gene end by 6 bases; junction bases not matched to a gene: 7. CDR3 size: 15 residues. Written as DNA, the CDR3 is TGTGCCAGCAGCCTACTAGCGGGATCGGTCAATGAGCAGTTCTTC. Amino acid sequence: CASSLLAGSVNEQFF.

The chain recombines TRBV5-4 with TRBJ2-6, with D hard to call. Trimming stripped 0 bases from V and 2 bases from J, with 0 bases between. Looked up from germline, CDR1 is SGHNT and CDR2 is YYREEE (reference sequence). CDR3 length equals 13 residues. The CDR3 nucleotides are TGTGCCAGCAGCTTGGCTGGGGCCAACGTCCTGACTTTC. It codes for CASSLAGANVLTF.

This clone appeared once. This sequence joins TRBV15 and TRBJ2-1; TRBD2 aligns across 9 bases. The junction had 1 base not matched to a gene; V was cut back by 1 base and J by 6 bases. The CDR3 contains 14 residues. CDR1 is LNHNV and CDR2 is YYDKDF in the germline V gene (reference sequence). The CDR3 nucleotides are TGTGCCACCAGCAGAGTGACTAGCGGCAATGAGCAGTTCTTC. Protein: CATSRVTSGNEQFF.

This chain uses TRBV5-6 with TRBJ1-2, with 8 bases aligning to TRBD1. V lost 6 bases, J lost 4 bases, and 17 bases stayed unmatched. The CDR3 has 17 amino acids. The V gene's germline CDR1 is SGHDT and CDR2 YYEEEE. CDR3 nucleotide sequence: TGTGCCAGCACCCTTAGGGCAGGGGGCGGTTTTATCTATGGCTACACCTTC. It translates to CASTLRAGGGFIYGYTF.

This chain links TRBV19 with TRBJ2-7; 8 bases match TRBD2. The germline CDR1 and CDR2 sequences are LNHDA and SQIVND (reference sequence). CDR3 length: 15 amino acids. The J segment lost 5 bases and the V segment lost 1 base, leaving 7 bases of the junction unmatched. CDR3 nucleotides: TGTGCCAGTAGTATAGCTGGACTAGCCCGCCACGAGCAGTACTTC. This gives the protein CASSIAGLARHEQYF. Full variable domain (outside the CDR3, taken from reference TRBV19 and TRBJ2-7): DGGITQSPKYLFRKEGQNVTLSCEQNLNHDAMYWYRQDPGQGLRLIYYSQIVNDFQKGDIAEGYSVSREKKESFPLTVTSAQKNPTAFYLCASSIAGLARHEQYFGPGTRLTVT.

This clone is a singleton in its sample. DNA of the CDR3: TGTGCCAGCAGCGACATGCCGGACACCGGGGAGCTGTTTTTT. Translated, it gives CASSDMPDTGELFF. This chain connects TRBV6-5 to TRBJ2-2; D not resolved. The germline gives CDR1 MNHEY, CDR2 SVGAGI. The CDR3 has 14 amino acids. V was trimmed by 6 bases and J by 3 bases, leaving 11 bases between them.

In DNA, the CDR3 is TGTGCCGCCAGCAATTGGGTGACAGGGGGCATCTACGAGCAGTACTTC. It translates to CAASNWVTGGIYEQYF. The J gene is TRBJ2-7, the V gene TRBV27; 10 bases agree with TRBD1. The CDR3 sequence is 16 residues long. Per germline, CDR1 MNHEY and CDR2 SMNVEV (reference sequence). V lost 11 bases to trimming and J lost 3 bases; unmatched junction nucleotides: 16.

The chain combines TRBV9 with TRBJ2-7; 7 bases match TRBD2. J gave up 6 bases and V 4 bases, and 10 bases lay outside the gene matches. CDR3 size: 14 residues. Germline V lookup: CDR1 SGDLS, CDR2 YYNGEE. CDR3 protein: CASSPRLAGVEQYF. CDR3 nucleotide sequence: TGTGCCAGCAGCCCCCGGCTTGCGGGGGTCGAGCAGTACTTC.

The chain employs TRBV12-3 or TRBV12-4 and TRBJ2-1; D gene uncertain. V lost 5 bases, J lost 7 bases, and 12 bases lay in between. The CDR3 is made up of 13 amino acids. The CDR3 coding sequence is TGTGCCAGCAGTCTTCCCTTAGCTAATGAGCAGTTCTTC. Amino acid sequence: CASSLPLANEQFF.

The J gene is TRBJ1-4, the V gene TRBV27; D uncertain. With 7 bases removed from V and 8 bases from J, the gap between germline ends came to 5 bases. This CDR3 is 10 amino acids long. Per the germline V gene, CDR1 is MNHEY and CDR2 is SMNVEV (reference sequence). The CDR3 region has the DNA TGTGCCAGCACCCCAGAAAAACTGTTTTTT. Its translation: CASTPEKLFF.

This clone occurred a few times. The chain couples TRBV19 to TRBJ2-5, with 8 positions matching TRBD1. J lost 5 bases, V lost 3 bases, and 5 bases had no gene match. Germline CDR1 reads LNHDA; CDR2 reads SQIVND (reference sequence). The CDR3 totals 14 residues. For the CDR3, the DNA is TGTGCCAGTAGTATCCAGGGGGCGGTGGAGACCCAGTACTTC. It is translated as CASSIQGAVETQYF.

DNA of the CDR3: TGTGCCATCAGGGGACAGGGGGACTACGAGCAGTACTTC. This translates into CAIRGQGDYEQYF. V and J are TRBV10-3 and TRBJ2-7; 11 nucleotides match TRBD1. The CDR3 has 13 residues. V was pared by 6 bases and J by 3 bases, with 1 base of the junction left unmatched. CDR1 is ENHRY and CDR2 is SYGVKD in the germline V gene.

The chain recombines TRBV5-1 with TRBJ1-6, with D maybe TRBD1 (5 bases). This CDR3 comprises 17 residues. Germline CDR1 SGHRS, CDR2 YFSETQ. With 0 bases removed from V and 9 bases from J, the gap between germline ends came to 19 bases. CDR3 amino acids: CASSLALGGASSSPLHF. The CDR3 nucleotides are TGCGCCAGCAGCTTGGCTTTGGGCGGGGCGAGCTCTTCACCCCTCCACTTT.